These 9 T cell receptor beta chains share one sample of origin, sequenced in a study of CD8+CD57+ T cells in acquired aplastic anemia. Genomic DNA was employed as the template in profiling TCR beta VDJ and CDR3. Using its own MiXCR run on the reads, TCRdb lists one record per CDR3 protein. Counted here are 250,000 to 300,000 distinct CDR3 sequences, around 60% occurring once; the ten biggest clones make up 8%. The sample was sorted CD4+, CD8+, or CD8+CD57+ T cells (not recorded which) from PBMCs. These receptors were collected from a human donor with severe aplastic anemia or a healthy control (not recorded which).

CDR3 nucleotide sequence: TGTGCCAGCAGCTCCGGGACAGTTCAAGAGACCCAGTACTTC. Residues: CASSSGTVQETQYF. The V call is TRBV5-6, the J call TRBJ2-5; 7 nucleotides align to TRBD1. CDR3 length: 14 amino acids. Trimming removed 3 bases from V and 2 bases from J; junction bases left unmatched: 4. Per the germline V gene, CDR1 is SGHDT and CDR2 is YYEEEE.

Many counts were recorded for this clonotype. For the CDR3, the DNA is TGTGCCAGCAGCCAAAGACTTAACTATGGCTACACCTTC. Encoded protein: CASSQRLNYGYTF. This chain uses TRBV14 with TRBJ1-2; the D is unclear. Germline assignment: CDR1 SGHDN and CDR2 FVKESK. The CDR3 spans 13 residues. With 2 bases removed from V and 1 base from J, the gap between germline ends came to 5 bases.

The V call is TRBV24-1, the J call TRBJ2-7; D is undetermined. The CDR3 is 13 amino acids. V was trimmed by 3 bases and J by 2 bases, leaving 7 bases between them. The V gene's germline CDR1 is KGHDR and CDR2 SFDVKD. Here the CDR3 reads CATSDQAPYEQYF. CDR3 coding DNA: TGTGCCACCAGTGATCAAGCTCCCTACGAGCAGTACTTC.

The gene calls are TRBV13 and TRBJ2-7; TRBD1 matches 7 bases. The ends lost 0 bases at V and 7 bases at J; junction bases unmatched: 9. Germline V lookup: CDR1 PRHDT, CDR2 FYEKMQ (reference sequence). The CDR3 is made up of 15 amino acids. The CDR3 region has the DNA TGTGCCAGCAGCTTAGGTGACAGGGCAGTGGGAGAGCAGTACTTC. Encoded protein: CASSLGDRAVGEQYF.

The rearrangement links TRBV5-1 to TRBJ2-7; 8 positions match TRBD2. CDR1 is SGHRS, CDR2 YFSETQ, per germline. The CDR3 has 14 amino acids. Trimming took 0 bases from V and 5 from J; bases not matched to a gene: 4. For the CDR3, the DNA is TGCGCCAGCAGCTTGGCCGGGGGGGTCCACGAGCAGTACTTC. It specifies CASSLAGGVHEQYF.

Concerning this clonotype: Mismatch with germline at one junction end may stem from a read error. The rearrangement uses TRBV7-2 and TRBJ1-3, with 9 bases identical to TRBD1. Germline CDR1 reads SGHTA; CDR2 reads FQGNSA. CDR3 size: 12 residues. The CDR3 bases are TGTGCCAGCAGCTTAGAAATCGGACAGGGGAGATTT. Residues: CASSLEIGQGRF.

This clonotype was observed a handful of times. The chain combines TRBV2 with TRBJ2-5, with TRBD1 matching over 8 bases. Trimming removed 8 bases from V and 7 bases from J; junction bases left unmatched: 9. CDR1 and CDR2 (germline): SNHLY, FYNNEI. This CDR3 has 13 amino acids. The chain's CDR3 is CASSADRVGTQYF. The CDR3 DNA is TGTGCCAGCTCCGCGGACAGGGTTGGGACCCAGTACTTC.

V gene TRBV24-1 combines with J gene TRBJ2-2, with D unresolved. The CDR3 is 16 residues long. Trimming took 0 bases from V and 5 from J, leaving 12 bases between them. The germline CDR1 and CDR2 sequences are KGHDR and SFDVKD. The CDR3 DNA follows: TGTGCCACCAGTGATTTGAGCAGTCCGAGTACCGGGGAGCTGTTTTTT. Protein product: CATSDLSSPSTGELFF.

This chain links TRBV6-5 with TRBJ2-7; D could derive from TRBD1 or TRBD2 (6 bases each). Germline V lookup: CDR1 MNHEY, CDR2 SVGAGI. V dropped 5 bases and J dropped 4 bases, with 15 bases sitting between them. The CDR3 loop spans 14 amino acids. Here the CDR3 reads CASSARGESYEQYF. CDR3 nucleotides: TGTGCCAGCAGTGCAAGGGGGGAATCTTACGAGCAGTACTTC.